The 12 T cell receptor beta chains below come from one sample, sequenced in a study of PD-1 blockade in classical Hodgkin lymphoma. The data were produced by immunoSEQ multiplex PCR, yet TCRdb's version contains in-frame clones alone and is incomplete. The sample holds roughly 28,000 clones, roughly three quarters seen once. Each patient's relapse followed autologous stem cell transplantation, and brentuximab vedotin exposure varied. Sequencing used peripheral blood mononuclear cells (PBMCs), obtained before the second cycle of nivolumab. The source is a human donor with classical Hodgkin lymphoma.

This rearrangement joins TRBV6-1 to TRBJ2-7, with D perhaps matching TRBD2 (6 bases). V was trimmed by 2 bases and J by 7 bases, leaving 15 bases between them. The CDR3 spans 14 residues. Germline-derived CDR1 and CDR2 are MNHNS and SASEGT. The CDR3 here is CASSELGMAGEQYF. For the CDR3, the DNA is TGTGCCAGCAGTGAATTGGGCATGGCGGGGGAGCAGTACTTC.

The CDR3, as DNA: TGTGCCAGCAGTTCGCCCGGAGAGACCCAGTACTTC. Residues: CASSSPGETQYF. The J gene is TRBJ2-5, the V gene TRBV27; no clear D. Per germline, CDR1 MNHEY and CDR2 SMNVEV (reference sequence). The CDR3 is 12 amino acids. V lost 4 bases and J 4 bases, leaving 7 bases between the germline ends.

CDR3: CASKQGNAVVGGYTF. The CDR3 nucleotides read TGTGCCAGTAAGCAGGGGAATGCCGTCGTGGGTGGCTACACCTTC. The chain has TRBV6-5 and TRBJ1-2, with D maybe TRBD1 (6 bases). The CDR3 spans 15 residues. V was cut by 9 bases and J by 7 bases, with 24 bases left in between. Germline CDR1 and CDR2: MNHEY and SVGAGI.

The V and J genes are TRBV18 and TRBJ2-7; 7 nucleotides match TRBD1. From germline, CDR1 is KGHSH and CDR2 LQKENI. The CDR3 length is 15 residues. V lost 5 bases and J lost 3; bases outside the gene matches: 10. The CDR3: CASSSTGTAYYEQYV. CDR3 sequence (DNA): TGTGCCAGCTCATCTACCGGGACAGCCTACTACGAGCAGTACGTC.

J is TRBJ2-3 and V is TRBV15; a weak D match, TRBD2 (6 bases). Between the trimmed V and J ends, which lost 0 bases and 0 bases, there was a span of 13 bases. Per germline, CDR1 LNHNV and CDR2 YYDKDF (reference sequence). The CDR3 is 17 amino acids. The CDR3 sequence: CATSRENSGASTDTQYF. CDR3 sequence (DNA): TGTGCCACCAGCAGAGAAAATAGCGGAGCTAGCACAGATACGCAGTATTTT.

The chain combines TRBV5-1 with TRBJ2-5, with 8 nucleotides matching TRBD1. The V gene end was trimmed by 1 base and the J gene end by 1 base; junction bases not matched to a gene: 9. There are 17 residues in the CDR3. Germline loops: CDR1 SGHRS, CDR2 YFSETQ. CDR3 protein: CASSLRQGWASQETQYF. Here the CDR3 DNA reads TGCGCCAGCAGCTTGAGACAGGGGTGGGCCAGCCAAGAGACCCAGTACTTC.

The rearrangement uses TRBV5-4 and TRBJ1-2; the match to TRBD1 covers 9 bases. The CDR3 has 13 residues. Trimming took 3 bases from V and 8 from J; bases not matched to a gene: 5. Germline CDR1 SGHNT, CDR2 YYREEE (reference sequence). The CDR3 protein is CASSYDRGDGYTF. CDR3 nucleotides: TGTGCCAGCAGCTACGACAGGGGGGACGGCTACACCTTC.

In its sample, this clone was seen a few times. CDR3 coding DNA: TGTGCCAGCAGTAACAACAGGGTAAATCAGCCCCAGCATTTT. Translation gives CASSNNRVNQPQHF. The chain is built from TRBV28 and TRBJ1-5, with a weak D call TRBD1 (6 bases). Germline V gene lookup returns CDR1 MDHEN and CDR2 SYDVKM. Trimming removed 5 bases at V and 4 bases at J, with 12 bases between. The CDR3 runs 14 residues. Together with reference TRBV28 and TRBJ1-5, the CDR3 gives the full variable domain: DVKVTQSSRYLVKRTGEKVFLECVQDMDHENMFWYRQDPGLGLRLIYFSYDVKMKEKGDIPEGYSVSREKKERFSLILESASTNQTSMYLCASSNNRVNQPQHFGDGTRLSIL.

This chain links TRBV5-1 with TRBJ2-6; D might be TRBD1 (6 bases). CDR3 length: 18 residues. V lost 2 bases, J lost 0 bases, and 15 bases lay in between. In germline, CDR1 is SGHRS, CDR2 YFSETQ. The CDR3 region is CASSFRSDSFSGANVLTF. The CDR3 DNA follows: TGCGCCAGCAGCTTTAGATCGGACAGTTTCTCTGGGGCCAACGTCCTGACTTTC.

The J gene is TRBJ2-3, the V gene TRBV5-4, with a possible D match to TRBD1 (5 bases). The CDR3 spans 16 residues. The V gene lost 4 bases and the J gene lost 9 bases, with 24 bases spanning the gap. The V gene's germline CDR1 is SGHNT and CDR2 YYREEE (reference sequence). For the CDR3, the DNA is TGTGCCAGCAGCCTCGATAGGGGCGCTTCCTTGGTGACGCAGTATTTT. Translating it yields CASSLDRGASLVTQYF.

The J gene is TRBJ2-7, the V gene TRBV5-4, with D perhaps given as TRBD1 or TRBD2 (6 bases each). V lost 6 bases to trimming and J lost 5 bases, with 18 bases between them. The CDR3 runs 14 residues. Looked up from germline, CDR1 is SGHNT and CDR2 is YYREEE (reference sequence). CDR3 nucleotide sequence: TGTGCCAGCACCCTTGACAGGCGGGGTGACGAGCAGTACTTC. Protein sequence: CASTLDRRGDEQYF.

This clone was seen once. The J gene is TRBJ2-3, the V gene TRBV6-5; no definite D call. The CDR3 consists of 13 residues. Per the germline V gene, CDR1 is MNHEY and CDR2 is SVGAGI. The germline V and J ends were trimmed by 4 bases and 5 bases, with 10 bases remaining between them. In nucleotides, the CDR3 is TGTGCCAGCAGTTCTCCCCACCGAGATACGCAGTATTTT. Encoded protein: CASSSPHRDTQYF.